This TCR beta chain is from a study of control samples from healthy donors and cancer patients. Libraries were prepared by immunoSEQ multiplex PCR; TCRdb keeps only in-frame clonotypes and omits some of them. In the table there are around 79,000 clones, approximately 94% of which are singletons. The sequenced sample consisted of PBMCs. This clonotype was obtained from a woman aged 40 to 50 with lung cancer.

The CDR3 DNA sequence: TGTGCCAGCAGTTTTAGGCTTGAGGGAACTGAAGCTTTCTTT. It specifies CASSFRLEGTEAFF. The chain employs TRBV27 and TRBJ1-1; D unclear. Germline CDR1 and CDR2: MNHEY and SMNVEV (reference sequence). V gave up 3 bases and J gave up 5 bases, with 13 bases separating them. The CDR3 has 14 amino acids.